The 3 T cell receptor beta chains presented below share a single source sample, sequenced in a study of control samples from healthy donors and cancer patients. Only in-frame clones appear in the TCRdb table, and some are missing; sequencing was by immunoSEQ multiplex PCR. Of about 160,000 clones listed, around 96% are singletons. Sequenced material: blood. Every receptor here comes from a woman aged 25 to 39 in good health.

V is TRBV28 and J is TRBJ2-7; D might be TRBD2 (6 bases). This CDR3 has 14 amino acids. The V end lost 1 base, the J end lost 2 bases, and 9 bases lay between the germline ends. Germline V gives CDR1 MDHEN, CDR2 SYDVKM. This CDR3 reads CASSLSGVTYEQYF. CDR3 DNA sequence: TGTGCCAGCAGTTTATCGGGGGTAACCTACGAGCAGTACTTC.

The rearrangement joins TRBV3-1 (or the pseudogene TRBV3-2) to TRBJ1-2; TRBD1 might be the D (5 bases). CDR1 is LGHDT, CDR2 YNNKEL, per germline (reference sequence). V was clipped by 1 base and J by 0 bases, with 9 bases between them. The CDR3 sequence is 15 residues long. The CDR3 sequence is CASSQAQAPNYGYTF. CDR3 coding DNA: TGTGCCAGCAGCCAAGCACAGGCACCTAACTATGGCTACACCTTC.

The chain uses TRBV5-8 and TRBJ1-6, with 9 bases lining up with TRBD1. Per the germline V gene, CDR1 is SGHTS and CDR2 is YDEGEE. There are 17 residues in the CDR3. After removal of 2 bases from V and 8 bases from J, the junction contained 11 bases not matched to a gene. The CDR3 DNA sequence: TGTGCCAGCAGCTTTCCGGGACAGGGAGTTTTTTATTCACCCCTCCACTTT. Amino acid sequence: CASSFPGQGVFYSPLHF.